The 28 T cell receptor beta chains reported below all come from one sample, sequenced in a study of vaccination and CD4 T cells after COVID-19. Treatment of the sample: 10-day PBMC culture with coronavirus spike peptide pools or control peptides (ViraFEST assay). With the Oncomine TCR Beta short-read assay, DNA from cultured CD4+ T cells was sequenced. TCRdb independently ran MiXCR on the PCR reads; one entry per CDR3 protein. Of 9,300 or so distinct CDR3 sequences in the sample, around 55% were seen once. These receptors lack a known antigen. Sequencing input: CD4+ T cells from blood, cultured in vitro. These receptors were taken from a human donor who had recovered from COVID-19.

The sample holds a few counts of this clonotype. The V gene is TRBV24-1, the J gene TRBJ1-5, with D unresolved. Trimming cost V 0 bases and J 9 bases, with 8 bases left between them. Germline assignment: CDR1 KGHDR and CDR2 SFDVKD. The CDR3 spans 13 residues. CDR3 bases: TGTGCCACCAGTGATTTGACCAATGGGCCCCAGCATTTT. Its protein is CATSDLTNGPQHF.

V usage is TRBV27 and J usage is TRBJ2-7; TRBD1 matches at 7 bases. In germline, CDR1 is MNHEY, CDR2 SMNVEV (reference sequence). The CDR3 totals 16 residues. V gave up 2 bases and J gave up 6 bases; unmatched junction bases: 13. CDR3 protein: CASSLRGGNLRLEQYF. The CDR3 bases are TGTGCCAGCAGTTTAAGAGGGGGCAATTTGCGGCTCGAGCAGTACTTC.

This sequence joins TRBV6-1 and TRBJ1-1, with D perhaps TRBD1 (6 bases). Germline V CDR1 and CDR2: MNHNS, SASEGT. This CDR3 is 14 amino acids long. The V end lost 4 bases, the J end lost 5 bases, and 14 bases lay between the germline ends. CDR3 DNA sequence: TGTGCCAGCAGTGTAATAGTTCAGGGGACTGAAGCTTTCTTT. Translation gives CASSVIVQGTEAFF.

By its share, this clonotype is medium-sized. The genes are TRBV7-3 and TRBJ2-3; D call uncertain. This CDR3 contains 16 residues. CDR1 is SGHTA and CDR2 is FQGTGA in the germline V gene. V was shortened by 2 bases and J by 7 bases, with 19 bases between the two germline ends. CDR3 protein: CASSLFPGGDTNTQYF. In DNA, the CDR3 is TGTGCCAGCAGCTTATTCCCCGGCGGAGACACGAATACGCAGTATTTT.

This chain uses TRBV20-1 with TRBJ1-5, with 8 nucleotides matching TRBD1. This CDR3 spans 14 amino acids. Germline CDR1 and CDR2: DFQATT and SNEGSKA (reference sequence). With V trimmed by 2 bases and J by 1 base, 1 base remained unmatched. The CDR3 is CSARQGASNQPQHF. CDR3 bases: TGCAGTGCTAGACAGGGGGCAAGCAATCAGCCCCAGCATTTT.

The rearrangement links TRBV5-4 to TRBJ2-5; a possible D gene is TRBD2 (6 bases). There are 15 residues in the CDR3. The germline V gene has CDR1 SGHNT and CDR2 YYREEE (reference sequence). Trimming took 2 bases from V and 2 from J, leaving 13 bases between them. The CDR3 DNA reads TGTGCCAGCAGCTTAAGACTAGTGGGACAAGAGACCCAGTACTTC. Translated, it gives CASSLRLVGQETQYF.

The rearrangement joins TRBV6-2 or TRBV6-3 to TRBJ1-5; a weak D match, TRBD1 (5 bases). Germline loops: CDR1 MNHEY, CDR2 SVGEGT. This CDR3 comprises 14 residues. V lost 1 base and J lost 4, with 8 bases in between. In DNA, the CDR3 is TGTGCCAGCAGTTACTTTGGGGGAAATCAGCCCCAGCATTTT. Translation gives CASSYFGGNQPQHF.

This clonotype was observed a handful of times. The CDR3 is CATSSPTDRGAEQYF. CDR3 DNA: TGTGCCACCAGCAGCCCGACCGACAGGGGGGCCGAGCAGTACTTC. The chain links TRBV15 to TRBJ2-7, with 9 bases identical to TRBD1. This CDR3 region has 15 residues. The germline V gene encodes CDR1 LNHNV and CDR2 YYDKDF (reference sequence). V was pared by 3 bases and J by 6 bases, with 9 bases of the junction left unmatched.

V usage is TRBV7-8 and J usage is TRBJ2-1, with D possibly matching TRBD2 (5 bases). Germline V gives CDR1 SGHVS, CDR2 FQNEAQ. Trimming stripped 7 bases from V and 3 bases from J, with 10 bases between. The CDR3 covers 13 residues. CDR3 in amino acids: CASNLGNYNEQFF. As DNA, the CDR3 is TGTGCCAGCAACCTCGGGAACTACAATGAGCAGTTCTTC.

This clonotype is a singleton in its sample. V gene TRBV25-1 combines with J gene TRBJ1-1; a weak D match, TRBD1 (6 bases). Per the germline V gene, CDR1 is MGHDK and CDR2 is SYGVNS. V was shortened by 10 bases and J by 1 base, with 19 bases between the two germline ends. This CDR3 has 15 residues. The CDR3 region has the DNA TGTGCCACCTCCGACGGGAGGGGGAAGAACACTGAAGCTTTCTTT. It is translated as CATSDGRGKNTEAFF.

This clonotype was picked up a small number of times. V gene TRBV2 combines with J gene TRBJ2-2; 9 bases match TRBD1. The CDR3 covers 14 residues. J was trimmed by 7 bases and V by 6 bases; bases with no gene match: 6. Germline V CDR1 and CDR2: SNHLY, FYNNEI. In DNA, the CDR3 is TGTGCCAGCAGCCTACAGGGGGCCAACGGGGAGCTGTTTTTT. Translation gives CASSLQGANGELFF.

The J gene is TRBJ1-1, the V gene TRBV7-8; D unclear. The CDR3 loop spans 14 amino acids. Germline loops: CDR1 SGHVS, CDR2 FQNEAQ. V lost 1 base and J lost 5, with 11 bases in between. In DNA form, the CDR3 reads TGTGCCAGCAGCTTAGGAGCAGGCGTGACTGAAGCTTTCTTT. It specifies CASSLGAGVTEAFF. Full variable domain (missing parts from reference TRBV7-8 and TRBJ1-1): GAGVSQSPRYKVAKRGQDVALRCDPISGHVSLFWYQQALGQGPEFLTYFQNEAQLDKSGLPSDRFFAERPEGSVSTLKIQRTQQEDSAVYLCASSLGAGVTEAFFGQGTRLTVV.

The J gene is TRBJ2-3, the V gene TRBV20-1, with TRBD2 as a possible D gene (6 bases). CDR3 length equals 14 residues. Per germline, CDR1 DFQATT and CDR2 SNEGSKA (reference sequence). V shed 2 bases and J shed 6 bases, with 15 bases lying between them. CDR3 in amino acids: CSARPGVAEDTQYF. DNA of the CDR3: TGCAGTGCTAGACCGGGAGTAGCGGAGGATACGCAGTATTTT.

The chain has TRBV7-2 and TRBJ1-3; D not certain. The CDR3 consists of 13 residues. Trimming stripped 8 bases from V and 0 bases from J, with 8 bases between. Germline V gives CDR1 SGHTA, CDR2 FQGNSA. Here the CDR3 reads CASGKGSGNTIYF. CDR3 nucleotide sequence: TGTGCCAGCGGTAAGGGCTCTGGAAACACCATATATTTT. Full variable domain (remainder filled in from reference TRBV7-2 and TRBJ1-3): GAGVSQSPSNKVTEKGKDVELRCDPISGHTALYWYRQSLGQGLEFLIYFQGNSAPDKSGLPSDRFSAERTGGSVSTLTIQRTQQEDSAVYLCASGKGSGNTIYFGEGSWLTVV.

This chain joins TRBV24-1 and TRBJ1-6, with D unclear. The CDR3 totals 14 residues. The germline CDR1 and CDR2 sequences are KGHDR and SFDVKD. V was pared by 8 bases and J by 9 bases, with 16 bases between. The CDR3 loop reads CATMGALPGSPLHF. CDR3 DNA sequence: TGTGCCACCATGGGTGCGCTCCCGGGTTCACCCCTCCACTTT.

The chain combines TRBV30 with TRBJ1-6; D perhaps matches TRBD1 (6 bases). Trimming took 3 bases from V and 7 from J, leaving 10 bases between them. Germline values: CDR1 GTSNPN, CDR2 SVGIG (reference sequence). This CDR3 has 13 residues. CDR3 nucleotides: TGTGCCTGGAGGGCAGGGGAGAATTCACCCCTCCACTTT. Protein: CAWRAGENSPLHF.

The gene calls are TRBV20-1 and TRBJ2-7, with 8 bases identical to TRBD2. The CDR3 spans 14 residues. J lost 0 bases, V lost 6 bases, and 7 bases had no gene match. From germline, CDR1 is DFQATT and CDR2 SNEGSKA (reference sequence). The CDR3 sequence is CSAKTSVSSYEQYF. The CDR3 nucleotides are TGCAGTGCAAAGACTAGCGTCAGCTCCTACGAGCAGTACTTC.

The chain joins TRBV7-2 to TRBJ2-7, with D perhaps given as TRBD1 or TRBD2 (5 bases each). V was pared by 5 bases and J by 7 bases, with 18 bases between. Germline-derived CDR1 and CDR2 are SGHTA and FQGNSA. The CDR3 consists of 14 residues. The CDR3 coding sequence is TGTGCCAGCAGCCCAAATTGGGGGTCCGGGGAGCAGTACTTC. Translation: CASSPNWGSGEQYF.

The rearrangement uses TRBV12-3 or TRBV12-4 and TRBJ2-3, with 8 nucleotides matching TRBD2. CDR3 length: 15 residues. V gave up 3 bases and J gave up 3 bases; unmatched junction bases: 5. The CDR3, as DNA: TGTGCCAGCAGTTTCGGGGGGGCGAGGACAGATACGCAGTATTTT. Residues: CASSFGGARTDTQYF.

This sequence joins TRBV20-1 and TRBJ1-1; unclear D gene. V was pared by 2 bases and J by 1 base, with 8 bases between. The CDR3 contains 13 residues. Germline-derived CDR1 and CDR2 are DFQATT and SNEGSKA (reference sequence). The CDR3 DNA reads TGCAGTGCTAGAACCAGGTCGAACACTGAAGCTTTCTTT. Protein sequence: CSARTRSNTEAFF.

This chain connects TRBV24-1 to TRBJ1-5, with D uncertain. Germline assignment: CDR1 KGHDR and CDR2 SFDVKD. The length of the CDR3 is 14 residues. The V end was cut by 3 bases, the J end by 6 bases, with 11 bases between. The CDR3 loop is CATSDPSRSQPQHF. The CDR3 region has the DNA TGTGCCACCAGTGATCCAAGTAGGAGTCAGCCCCAGCATTTT.

This clonotype turned up a few times. The chain combines TRBV6-1 with TRBJ1-2; no definite D call. CDR1 and CDR2 (germline): MNHNS, SASEGT. V was pared by 5 bases and J by 2 bases, with 12 bases between. CDR3 length equals 14 residues. CDR3 DNA sequence: TGTGCCAGCAGTCCACCGGGTTTAAACTATGGCTACACCTTC. Translating it yields CASSPPGLNYGYTF.

The CDR3 DNA reads as TGTGCCAGCAGCTTAACGGCAGTACGGAACACTGAAGCTTTCTTT. Translated: CASSLTAVRNTEAFF. This chain uses TRBV7-3 with TRBJ1-1; D is ambiguous. From germline, CDR1 is SGHTA and CDR2 FQGTGA. V lost 0 bases and J lost 1, with 9 bases in between. The CDR3 consists of 15 residues.

The chain joins TRBV6-2 or TRBV6-3 to TRBJ2-2; D is ambiguous. Trimming pared 2 bases from V and 6 bases from J, leaving 13 bases between. Looked up from germline, CDR1 is MNHEY and CDR2 is SVGEGT. CDR3 length: 15 amino acids. CDR3 sequence (DNA): TGTGCCAGCAGTTACGGCAGCCGAGCTCCCGGGGAGCTGTTTTTT. It codes for CASSYGSRAPGELFF.

This clonotype has more than one count but fewer than ten. The V and J genes are TRBV6-1 and TRBJ1-2; D gene ambiguous. Germline loops: CDR1 MNHNS, CDR2 SASEGT. V lost 6 bases and J 3 bases, leaving 17 bases between the germline ends. This CDR3 region has 15 residues. DNA for the CDR3: TGTGCCAGCAGACCGACGACTCTCCGACACTATGGCTACACCTTC. Translated, it gives CASRPTTLRHYGYTF.

The chain uses TRBV20-1 and TRBJ2-5; 9 nucleotides match TRBD2. The CDR3 contains 14 residues. The germline gives CDR1 DFQATT, CDR2 SNEGSKA (reference sequence). Trimming took 5 bases from V and 1 from J; bases not matched to a gene: 5. The CDR3 DNA follows: TGCAGTGCTCTTCTAGCGGGGTCCCAAGAGACCCAGTACTTC. It encodes CSALLAGSQETQYF.

J is TRBJ1-1 and V is TRBV6-1; D gene uncertain. The CDR3 spans 13 residues. The V end lost 6 bases, the J end lost 1 base, and 9 bases lay between the germline ends. The germline V gene encodes CDR1 MNHNS and CDR2 SASEGT. The CDR3 region is CASSFSSNTEAFF. DNA for the CDR3: TGTGCCAGCAGCTTCAGTTCGAACACTGAAGCTTTCTTT.

The chain recombines TRBV2 with TRBJ2-7, with 12 positions matching TRBD1. Germline V lookup: CDR1 SNHLY, CDR2 FYNNEI. This CDR3 is 15 amino acids long. Trimming at V came to 6 bases and at J to 4 bases, leaving 7 bases not matched to a gene. CDR3 region: CASRGDRGPGYEQYF. In nucleotides, the CDR3 is TGTGCCAGCAGGGGGGACAGGGGGCCTGGATACGAGCAGTACTTC.